The T cell receptor (beta chain) under discussion was sequenced for a study of T cell clusters in autoimmune cytopenias. TRB rearrangements were amplified by touch-down multiplex PCR with mixed TRB-A/B primers. TCRdb derives one entry per CDR3 protein from the multiplex PCR reads, leaving out DNA. This table lists 6,000 to 9,500 distinct CDR3 sequences. Each sample's input was 250 ng genomic DNA, roughly 40,000 genome equivalents. This clonotype is identified as medium-sized from frequency. Germline CDR1 SEHNR, CDR2 FQNEAQ (reference sequence). The CDR3 extends over 13 amino acids. The same specimen was also included in a second study, on T cell repertoires in aging, cancer and after chemotherapy.

The source of this sequence is a human donor with an autoimmune cytopenia or autoimmune hepatitis (not recorded which). Material for sequencing was peripheral blood. The rearrangement joins TRBV7-9 to TRBJ1-2; TCRdb outputs TRBD1, but without DNA this stays unchecked. CDR3 amino acids: CASVPTGYYGYTF.